Listed here is a single T cell receptor (beta chain). Its antigen is as yet unknown. Deletions cut 1 base from V and 5 bases from J, with 15 bases between. CDR1 is SGHRS, CDR2 YFSETQ, per germline. This CDR3 comprises 15 residues. This sample is part of a study of cytomegalovirus exposure and HLA in healthy donors. PCR primers comprised 60 Vbeta and 13 Jbeta primers. Sequenced by immunoSEQ multiplex PCR; TCRdb stores in-frame clones only, minus some. In all, the sample yields about 110,000 clones. Study outcomes and limitations: Among TCR sequences, most were rare, though some public TCRs appeared in many donors. The authors enumerated around 150 TCR beta chains as linked to cytomegalovirus. Accurate HLA-A and HLA-B prediction from TCR beta sequences was reported for most subjects. Both high specificity and high sensitivity reportedly marked the classifier's diagnosis of cytomegalovirus status.

Input material: PBMCs. V usage is TRBV5-1 and J usage is TRBJ1-1; D gene ambiguous. The TCR comes from a man aged 35-49 years in good health and CMV-seropositive. The CDR3 loop is CASSLPPAVGTEAFF. In DNA form, the CDR3 reads TGCGCCAGCAGCTTGCCCCCAGCGGTGGGGACTGAAGCTTTCTTT. Filled out from reference TRBV5-1 and TRBJ1-1, the complete variable domain reads KAGVTQTPRYLIKTRGQQVTLSCSPISGHRSVSWYQQTPGQGLQFLFEYFSETQRNKGNFPGRFSGRQFSNSRSEMNVSTLELGDSALYLCASSLPPAVGTEAFFGQGTRLTVV.